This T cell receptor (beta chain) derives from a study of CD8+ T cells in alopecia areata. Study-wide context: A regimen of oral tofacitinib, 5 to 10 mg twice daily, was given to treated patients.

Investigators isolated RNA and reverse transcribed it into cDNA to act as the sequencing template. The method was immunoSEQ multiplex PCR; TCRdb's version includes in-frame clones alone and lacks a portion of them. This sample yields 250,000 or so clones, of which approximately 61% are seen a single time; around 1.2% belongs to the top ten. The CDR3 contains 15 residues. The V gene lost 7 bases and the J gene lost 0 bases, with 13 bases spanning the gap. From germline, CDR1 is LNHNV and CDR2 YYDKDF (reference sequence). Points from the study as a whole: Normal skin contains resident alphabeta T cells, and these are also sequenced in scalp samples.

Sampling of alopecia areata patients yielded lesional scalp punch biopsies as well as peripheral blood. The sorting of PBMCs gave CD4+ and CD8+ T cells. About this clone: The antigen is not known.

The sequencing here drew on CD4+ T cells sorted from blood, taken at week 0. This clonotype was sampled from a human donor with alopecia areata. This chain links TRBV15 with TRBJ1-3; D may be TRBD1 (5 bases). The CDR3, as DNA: TGTGCCACCAAGAGAGGGGTACCCTCTGGAAACACCATATATTTT. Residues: CATKRGVPSGNTIYF.